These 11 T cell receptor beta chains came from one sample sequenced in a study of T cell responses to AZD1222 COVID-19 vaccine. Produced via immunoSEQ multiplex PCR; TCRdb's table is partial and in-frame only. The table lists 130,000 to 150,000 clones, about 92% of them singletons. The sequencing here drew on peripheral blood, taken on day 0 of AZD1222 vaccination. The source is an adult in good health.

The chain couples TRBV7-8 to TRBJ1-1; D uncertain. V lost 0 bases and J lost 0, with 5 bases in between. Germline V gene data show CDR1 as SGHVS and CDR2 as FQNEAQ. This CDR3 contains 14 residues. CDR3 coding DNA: TGTGCCAGCAGCTTAGCAAACCTGAACACTGAAGCTTTCTTT. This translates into CASSLANLNTEAFF.

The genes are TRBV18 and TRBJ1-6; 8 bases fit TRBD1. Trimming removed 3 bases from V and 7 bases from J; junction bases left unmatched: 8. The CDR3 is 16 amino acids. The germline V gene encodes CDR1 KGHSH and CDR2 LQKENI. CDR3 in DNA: TGTGCCAGCTCACCCTTATCTGACAGGGGAAATTCACCCCTCCACTTT. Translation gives CASSPLSDRGNSPLHF. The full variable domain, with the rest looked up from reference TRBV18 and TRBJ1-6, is NAGVMQNPRHLVRRRGQEARLRCSPMKGHSHVYWYRQLPEEGLKFMVYLQKENIIDESGMPKERFSAEFPKEGPSILRIQQVVRGDSAAYFCASSPLSDRGNSPLHFGNGTRLTVT.

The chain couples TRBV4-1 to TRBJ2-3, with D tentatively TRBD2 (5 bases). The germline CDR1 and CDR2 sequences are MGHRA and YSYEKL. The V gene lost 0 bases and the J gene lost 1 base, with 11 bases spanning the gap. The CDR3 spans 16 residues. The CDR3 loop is CASSQDLGRGTDTQYF. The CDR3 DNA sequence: TGCGCCAGCAGCCAAGATCTAGGGCGGGGCACAGATACGCAGTATTTT.

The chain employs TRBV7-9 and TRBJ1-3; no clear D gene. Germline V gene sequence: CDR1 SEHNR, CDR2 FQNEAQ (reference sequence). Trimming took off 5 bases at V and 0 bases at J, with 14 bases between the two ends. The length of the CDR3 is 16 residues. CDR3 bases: TGTGCCAGCAGCCCGCCACAAGTCAACTCTGGAAACACCATATATTTT. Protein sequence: CASSPPQVNSGNTIYF.

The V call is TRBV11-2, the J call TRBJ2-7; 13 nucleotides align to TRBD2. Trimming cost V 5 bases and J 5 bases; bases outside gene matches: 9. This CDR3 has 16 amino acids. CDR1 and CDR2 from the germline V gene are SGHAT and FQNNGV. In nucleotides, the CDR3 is TGTGCCAGCAGCCCCCAAGGACTAGCGGGAGCGGACGAGCAGTACTTC. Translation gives CASSPQGLAGADEQYF. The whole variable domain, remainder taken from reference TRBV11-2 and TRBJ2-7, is EAGVAQSPRYKIIEKRQSVAFWCNPISGHATLYWYQQILGQGPKLLIQFQNNGVVDDSQLPKDRFSAERLKGVDSTLKIQPAKLEDSAVYLCASSPQGLAGADEQYFGPGTRLTVT.

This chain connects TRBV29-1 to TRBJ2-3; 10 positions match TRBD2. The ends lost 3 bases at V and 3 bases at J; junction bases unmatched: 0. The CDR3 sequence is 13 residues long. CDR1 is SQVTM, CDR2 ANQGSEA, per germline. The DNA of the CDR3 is TGCAGCGTTGAGGGACTAGCGACAGATACGCAGTATTTT. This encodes CSVEGLATDTQYF.

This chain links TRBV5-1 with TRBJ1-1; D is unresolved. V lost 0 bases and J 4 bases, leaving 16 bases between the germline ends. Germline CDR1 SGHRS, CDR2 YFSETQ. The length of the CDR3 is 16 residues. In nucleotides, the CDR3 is TGCGCCAGCAGCTTGGGGGTTATAGCAGGCGGCACTGAAGCTTTCTTT. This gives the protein CASSLGVIAGGTEAFF.

CDR3: CATSDLGSRAYNEQFF. The CDR3 region has the DNA TGTGCCACCAGTGATTTAGGCAGTAGGGCCTACAATGAGCAGTTCTTC. The chain has TRBV24-1 and TRBJ2-1; D remains ambiguous. Trimming took off 1 base at V and 2 bases at J, with 11 bases between the two ends. Germline V gene data show CDR1 as KGHDR and CDR2 as SFDVKD. The CDR3 has 16 amino acids.

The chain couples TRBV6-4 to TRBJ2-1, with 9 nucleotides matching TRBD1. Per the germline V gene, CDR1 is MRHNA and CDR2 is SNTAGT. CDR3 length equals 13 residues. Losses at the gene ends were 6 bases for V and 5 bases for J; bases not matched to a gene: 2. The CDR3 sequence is CASSRTGDNEQFF. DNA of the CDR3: TGTGCCAGCAGCAGGACAGGGGACAATGAGCAGTTCTTC.

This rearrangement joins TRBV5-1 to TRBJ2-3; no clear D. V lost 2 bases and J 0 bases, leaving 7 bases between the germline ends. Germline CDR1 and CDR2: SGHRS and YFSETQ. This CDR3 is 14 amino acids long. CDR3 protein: CASSLPASTDTQYF. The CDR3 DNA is TGCGCCAGCAGCTTACCAGCTAGCACAGATACGCAGTATTTT. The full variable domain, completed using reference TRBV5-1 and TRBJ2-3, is KAGVTQTPRYLIKTRGQQVTLSCSPISGHRSVSWYQQTPGQGLQFLFEYFSETQRNKGNFPGRFSGRQFSNSRSEMNVSTLELGDSALYLCASSLPASTDTQYFGPGTRLTVL.

The CDR3 DNA is TGTGCCAGTACTGCCCCGGGGGCGAGCTACACCTTC. Protein product: CASTAPGASYTF. This sequence joins TRBV19 and TRBJ1-2; D may be TRBD1 (6 bases). There are 12 residues in the CDR3. The germline V gene has CDR1 LNHDA and CDR2 SQIVND (reference sequence). The V end lost 7 bases, the J end lost 9 bases, and 15 bases lay between the germline ends. The complete variable domain, with remaining parts taken from reference TRBV19 and TRBJ1-2, reads DGGITQSPKYLFRKEGQNVTLSCEQNLNHDAMYWYRQDPGQGLRLIYYSQIVNDFQKGDIAEGYSVSREKKESFPLTVTSAQKNPTAFYLCASTAPGASYTFGSGTRLTVV.